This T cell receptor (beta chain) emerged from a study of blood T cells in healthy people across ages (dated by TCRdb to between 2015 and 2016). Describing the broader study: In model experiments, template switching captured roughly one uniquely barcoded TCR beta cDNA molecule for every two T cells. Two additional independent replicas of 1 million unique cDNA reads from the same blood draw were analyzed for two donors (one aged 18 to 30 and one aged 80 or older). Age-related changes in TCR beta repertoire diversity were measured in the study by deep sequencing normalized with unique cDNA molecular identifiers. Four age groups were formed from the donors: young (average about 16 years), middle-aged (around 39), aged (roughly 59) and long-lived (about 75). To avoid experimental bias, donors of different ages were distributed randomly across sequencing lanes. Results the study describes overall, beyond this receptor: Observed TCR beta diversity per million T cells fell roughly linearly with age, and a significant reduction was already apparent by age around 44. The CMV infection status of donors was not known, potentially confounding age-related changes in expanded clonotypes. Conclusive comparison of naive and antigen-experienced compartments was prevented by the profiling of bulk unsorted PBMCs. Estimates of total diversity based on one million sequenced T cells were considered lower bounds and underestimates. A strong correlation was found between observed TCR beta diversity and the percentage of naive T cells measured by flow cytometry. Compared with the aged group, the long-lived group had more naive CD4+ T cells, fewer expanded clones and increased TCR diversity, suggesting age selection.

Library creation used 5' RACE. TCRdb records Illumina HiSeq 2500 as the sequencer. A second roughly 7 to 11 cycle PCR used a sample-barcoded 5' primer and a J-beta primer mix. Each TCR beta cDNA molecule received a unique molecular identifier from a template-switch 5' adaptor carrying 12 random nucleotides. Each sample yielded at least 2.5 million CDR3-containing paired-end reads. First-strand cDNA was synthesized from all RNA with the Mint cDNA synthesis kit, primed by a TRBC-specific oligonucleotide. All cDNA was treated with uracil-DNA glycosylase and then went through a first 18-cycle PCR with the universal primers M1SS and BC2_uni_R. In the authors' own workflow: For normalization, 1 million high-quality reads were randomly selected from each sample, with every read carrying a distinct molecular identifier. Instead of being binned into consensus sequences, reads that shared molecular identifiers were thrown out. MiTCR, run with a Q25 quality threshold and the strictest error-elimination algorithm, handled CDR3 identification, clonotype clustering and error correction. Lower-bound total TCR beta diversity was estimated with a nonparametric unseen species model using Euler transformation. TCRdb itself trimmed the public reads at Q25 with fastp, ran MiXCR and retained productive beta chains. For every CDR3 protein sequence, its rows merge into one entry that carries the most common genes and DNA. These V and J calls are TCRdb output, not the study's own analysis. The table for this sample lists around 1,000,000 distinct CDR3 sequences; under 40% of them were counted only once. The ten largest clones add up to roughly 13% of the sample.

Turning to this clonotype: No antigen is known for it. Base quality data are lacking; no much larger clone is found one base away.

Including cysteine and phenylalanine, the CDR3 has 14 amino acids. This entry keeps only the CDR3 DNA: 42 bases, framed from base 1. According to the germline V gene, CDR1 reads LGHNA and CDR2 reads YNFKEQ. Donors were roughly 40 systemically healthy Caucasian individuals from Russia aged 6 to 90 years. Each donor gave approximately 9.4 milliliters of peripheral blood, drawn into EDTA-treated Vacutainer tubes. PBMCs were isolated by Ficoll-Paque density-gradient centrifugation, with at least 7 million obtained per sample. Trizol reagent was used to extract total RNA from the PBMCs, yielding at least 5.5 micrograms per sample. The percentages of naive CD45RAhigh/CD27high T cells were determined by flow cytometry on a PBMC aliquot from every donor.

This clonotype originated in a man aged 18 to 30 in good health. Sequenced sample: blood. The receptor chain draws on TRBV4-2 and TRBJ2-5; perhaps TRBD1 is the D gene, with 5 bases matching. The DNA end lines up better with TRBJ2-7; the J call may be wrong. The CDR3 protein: CASSQDLGVGEQYF. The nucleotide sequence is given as TGTGCCAGCAGCCAAGATTTAGGGGTCGGCGAGCAGTACTTC.